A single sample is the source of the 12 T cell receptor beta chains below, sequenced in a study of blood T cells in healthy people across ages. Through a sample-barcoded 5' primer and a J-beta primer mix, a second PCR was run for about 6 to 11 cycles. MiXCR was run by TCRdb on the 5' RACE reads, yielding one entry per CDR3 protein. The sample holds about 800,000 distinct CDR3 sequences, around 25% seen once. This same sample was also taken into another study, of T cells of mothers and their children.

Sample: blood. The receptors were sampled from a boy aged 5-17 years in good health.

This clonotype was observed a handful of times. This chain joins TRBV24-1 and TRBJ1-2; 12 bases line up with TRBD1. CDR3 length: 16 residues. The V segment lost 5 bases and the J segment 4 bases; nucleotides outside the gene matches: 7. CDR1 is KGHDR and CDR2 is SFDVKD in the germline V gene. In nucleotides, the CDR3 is TGTGCCACCAGTGCCACCGGGACAGGGGGCGTCTATGGCTACACCTTC. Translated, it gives CATSATGTGGVYGYTF.

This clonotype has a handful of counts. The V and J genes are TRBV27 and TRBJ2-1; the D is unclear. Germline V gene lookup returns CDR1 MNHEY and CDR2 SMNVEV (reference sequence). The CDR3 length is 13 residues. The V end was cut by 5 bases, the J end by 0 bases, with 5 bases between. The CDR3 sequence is CASSTLSYNEQFF. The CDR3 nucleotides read TGTGCCAGCAGTACCCTCTCCTACAATGAGCAGTTCTTC.

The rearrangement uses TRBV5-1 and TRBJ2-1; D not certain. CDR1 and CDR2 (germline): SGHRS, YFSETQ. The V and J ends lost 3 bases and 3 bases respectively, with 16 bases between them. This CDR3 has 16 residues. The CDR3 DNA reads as TGCGCCAGCAGCTCCCGACCGGGCGACGGCTACAATGAGCAGTTCTTC. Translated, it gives CASSSRPGDGYNEQFF.

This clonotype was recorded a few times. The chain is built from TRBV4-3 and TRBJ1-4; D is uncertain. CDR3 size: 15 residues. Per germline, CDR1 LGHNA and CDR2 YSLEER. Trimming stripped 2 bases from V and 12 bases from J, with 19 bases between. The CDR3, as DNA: TGCGCCAGCAGCCAACTCGCAGGTCTAAGTGTTGAACTGTTTTTT. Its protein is CASSQLAGLSVELFF.

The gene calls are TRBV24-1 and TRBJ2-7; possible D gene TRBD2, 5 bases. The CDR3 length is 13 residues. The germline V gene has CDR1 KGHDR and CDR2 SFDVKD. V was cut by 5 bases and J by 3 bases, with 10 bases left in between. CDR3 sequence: CATSAGRGYEQYF. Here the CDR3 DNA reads TGTGCCACCAGTGCTGGACGGGGCTACGAGCAGTACTTC.

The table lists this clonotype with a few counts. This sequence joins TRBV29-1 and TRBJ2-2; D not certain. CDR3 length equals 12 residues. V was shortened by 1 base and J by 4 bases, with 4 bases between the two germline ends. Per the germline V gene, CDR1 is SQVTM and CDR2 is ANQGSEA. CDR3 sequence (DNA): TGCAGCGTTGAAGTCGCCACCGGGGAGCTGTTTTTT. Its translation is CSVEVATGELFF.

CDR3 sequence reads: CASSYSIRSGREKLFF. CDR3 sequence (DNA): TGTGCCAGCAGTTACTCGATTAGATCAGGGCGGGAAAAACTGTTTTTT. The rearrangement links TRBV6-6 to TRBJ1-4, with D perhaps matching TRBD1 (5 bases). CDR1 is MNHNY, CDR2 SVGAGI, per germline (reference sequence). The CDR3 covers 16 residues. With 0 bases removed from V and 8 bases from J, the gap between germline ends came to 16 bases.

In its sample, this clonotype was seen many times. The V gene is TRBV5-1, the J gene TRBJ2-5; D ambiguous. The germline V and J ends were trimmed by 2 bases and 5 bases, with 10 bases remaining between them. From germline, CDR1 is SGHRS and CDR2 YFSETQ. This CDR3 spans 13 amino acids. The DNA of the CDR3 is TGCGCCAGCAGCTTCGCCGGGCAGGAGACCCAGTACTTC. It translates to CASSFAGQETQYF.

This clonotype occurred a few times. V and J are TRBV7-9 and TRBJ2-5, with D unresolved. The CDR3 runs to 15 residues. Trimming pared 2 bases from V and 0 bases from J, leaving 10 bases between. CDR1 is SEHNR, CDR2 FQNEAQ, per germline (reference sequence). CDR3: CASSLLSQYQETQYF. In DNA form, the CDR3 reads TGTGCCAGCAGCTTATTGAGCCAGTACCAAGAGACCCAGTACTTC.

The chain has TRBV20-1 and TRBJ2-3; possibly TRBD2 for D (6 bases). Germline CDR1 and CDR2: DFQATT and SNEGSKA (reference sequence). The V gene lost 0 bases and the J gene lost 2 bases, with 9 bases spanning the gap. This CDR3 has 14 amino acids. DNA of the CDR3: TGCAGTGCTAGAGATGGAGGGACCACAGATACGCAGTATTTT. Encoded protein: CSARDGGTTDTQYF.

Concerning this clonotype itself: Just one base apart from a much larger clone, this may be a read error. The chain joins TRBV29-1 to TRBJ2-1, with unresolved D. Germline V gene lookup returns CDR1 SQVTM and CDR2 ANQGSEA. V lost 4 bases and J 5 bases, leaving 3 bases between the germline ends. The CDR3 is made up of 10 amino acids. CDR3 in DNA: TGCAGCGTTGGGCACAATGAGCAGTTCTTC. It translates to CSVGHNEQFF.

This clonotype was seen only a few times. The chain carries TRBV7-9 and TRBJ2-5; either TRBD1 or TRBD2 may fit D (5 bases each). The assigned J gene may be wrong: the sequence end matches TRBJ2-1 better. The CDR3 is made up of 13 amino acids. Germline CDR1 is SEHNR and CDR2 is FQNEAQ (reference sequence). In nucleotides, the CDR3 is TGTGCCAGCAGCTGGGACCACATCCCTGAGCAGTTCTTC. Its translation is CASSWDHIPEQFF.